This TCR beta chain was sequenced during a study of T cells in Graves' hyperthyroidism and ophthalmopathy. As for the study in general: At initial diagnosis, before any treatment had begun, peripheral blood was obtained. Study findings and constraints: Most thyroid clonotypes with frequency above 0.001 were detected in blood.

This clonotype was counted ten times or more. Its antigen is not known. Germline V gene lookup returns CDR1 MDHEN and CDR2 SYDVKM. The CDR3 sequence is 14 residues long. Deletions cut 6 bases from V and 8 bases from J, with 17 bases between. Exclusion of patients followed from uncontrolled infection, other autoimmune disease, pregnancy or lactation. Regions amplified from RNA transcripts were the TCR beta CDR3 regions. HTBI primers were employed in a first-round RT-PCR of the TCR CDR3. TCRdb redid the calling of the multiplex PCR reads with MiXCR, one entry per CDR3 protein. The table lists 500,000 to 800,000 distinct CDR3 sequences, 13% to 15% of them singletons, with approximately 13% in the top ten.

The source of this sequence is a woman in her 50s with Graves' ophthalmopathy. The sample consisted of blood. The chain recombines TRBV28 with TRBJ2-1, with a weak D call TRBD2 (7 bases). CDR3 loop: CASRLTWGGHEQFF. The CDR3 coding sequence is TGTGCCAGCAGACTCACATGGGGGGGCCATGAGCAGTTCTTC.